This T cell receptor (beta chain) is from a study of regulatory T cells in long-lasting Graves disease. Study-level points and caveats: Newly diagnosed disease favored TRBV20-1 and TRBJ2-1 over persistent disease.

Libraries of TCR beta came from iRepertoire HTBI primers plus Arm-PCR of CDR3 regions. In TCRdb, the multiplex PCR reads were re-called with MiXCR into one record per CDR3 protein. Of roughly 610,000 distinct CDR3 sequences in the sample, around 15% are singletons; the top ten hold 12%. This sample's time point: newly diagnosed GD, antithyroid drugs for less than 3 months. The TCR library was made from RNA that had been extracted from PBMCs in TRIzol. The table lists this clonotype with a few counts. Its antigen is still unknown. Germline V gene sequence: CDR1 SGDLS, CDR2 YYNGEE. Trimming stripped 2 bases from V and 3 bases from J, with 6 bases between. The CDR3 covers 12 residues. These data also featured in a second study, about T cells in Graves' hyperthyroidism and ophthalmopathy. That publication notes: Recently diagnosed hyperthyroidism of less than 2 months' duration affected patients aged 18 to 65.

The receptor's source is a young man with Graves disease. This chain joins TRBV9 and TRBJ2-7; D not certain. Sequenced here: peripheral blood mononuclear cells (PBMCs), sampled at new diagnosis, from a patient treated with antithyroid drugs. CDR3 in amino acids: CASSVDGYEQYF. As DNA, the CDR3 is TGTGCCAGCAGCGTCGACGGCTACGAGCAGTACTTC. Full variable domain (missing parts from reference TRBV9 and TRBJ2-7): DSGVTQTPKHLITATGQRVTLRCSPRSGDLSVYWYQQSLDQGLQFLIQYYNGEERAKGNILERFSAQQFPDLHSELNLSSLELGDSALYFCASSVDGYEQYFGPGTRLTVT.